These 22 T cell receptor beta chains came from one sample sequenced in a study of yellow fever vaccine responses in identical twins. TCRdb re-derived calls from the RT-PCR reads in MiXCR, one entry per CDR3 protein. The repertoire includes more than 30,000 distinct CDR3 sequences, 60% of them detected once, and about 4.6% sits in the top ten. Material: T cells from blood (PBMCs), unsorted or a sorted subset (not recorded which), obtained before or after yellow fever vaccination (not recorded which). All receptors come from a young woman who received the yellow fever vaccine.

The CDR3 loop reads CASSQEGWNTEAFF. CDR3 nucleotide sequence: TGCGCCAGCAGCCAAGAGGGGTGGAACACTGAAGCTTTCTTT. The rearrangement joins TRBV4-1 to TRBJ1-1; unclear D gene. The CDR3 totals 14 residues. V lost 0 bases and J lost 1, with 6 bases in between. Per the germline V gene, CDR1 is MGHRA and CDR2 is YSYEKL.

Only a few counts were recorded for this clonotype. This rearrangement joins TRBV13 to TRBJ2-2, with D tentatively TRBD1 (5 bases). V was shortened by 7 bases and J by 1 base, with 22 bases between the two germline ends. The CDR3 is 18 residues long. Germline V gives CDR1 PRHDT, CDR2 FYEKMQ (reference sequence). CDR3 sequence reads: CASIVDQGLVMNTGELFF. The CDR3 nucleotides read TGTGCCAGCATCGTCGACCAGGGATTGGTGATGAACACCGGGGAGCTGTTTTTT.

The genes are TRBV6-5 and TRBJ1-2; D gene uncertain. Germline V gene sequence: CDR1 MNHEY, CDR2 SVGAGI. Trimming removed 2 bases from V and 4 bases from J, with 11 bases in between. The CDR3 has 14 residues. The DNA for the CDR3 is TGTGCCAGCAGTTACGCCAAGGCCCTCTATGGCTACACCTTC. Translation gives CASSYAKALYGYTF.

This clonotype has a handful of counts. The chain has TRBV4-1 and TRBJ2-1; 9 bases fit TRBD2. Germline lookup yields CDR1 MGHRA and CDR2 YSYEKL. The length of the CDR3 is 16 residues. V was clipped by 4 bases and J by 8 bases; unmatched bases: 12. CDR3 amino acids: CASSPSWREGVDEQFF. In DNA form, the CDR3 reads TGCGCCAGCAGCCCGTCTTGGCGGGAGGGTGTAGATGAGCAGTTCTTC.

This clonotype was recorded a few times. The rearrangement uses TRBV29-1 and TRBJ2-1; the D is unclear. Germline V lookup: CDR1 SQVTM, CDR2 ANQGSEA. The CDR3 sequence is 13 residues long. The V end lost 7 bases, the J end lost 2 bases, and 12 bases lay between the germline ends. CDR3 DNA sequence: TGCAGCGCTTGGGGTAATCCCTACAATGAGCAGTTCTTC. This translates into CSAWGNPYNEQFF.

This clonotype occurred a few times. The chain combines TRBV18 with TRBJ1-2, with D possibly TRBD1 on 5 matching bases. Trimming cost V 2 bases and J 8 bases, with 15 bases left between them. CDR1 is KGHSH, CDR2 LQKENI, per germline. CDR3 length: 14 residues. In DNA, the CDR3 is TGTGCCAGCTCACCAAATAGTGAAGGGGTCGGCTACACCTTC. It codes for CASSPNSEGVGYTF.

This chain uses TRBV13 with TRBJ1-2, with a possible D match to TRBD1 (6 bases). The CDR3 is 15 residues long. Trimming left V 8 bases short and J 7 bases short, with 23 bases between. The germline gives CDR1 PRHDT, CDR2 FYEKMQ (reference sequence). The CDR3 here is CASSEEGGALFGYTF. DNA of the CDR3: TGTGCCAGCTCAGAGGAGGGGGGGGCGCTTTTTGGCTACACCTTC. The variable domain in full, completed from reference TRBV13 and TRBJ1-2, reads AAGVIQSPRHLIKEKRETATLKCYPIPRHDTVYWYQQGPGQDPQFLISFYEKMQSDKGSIPDRFSAQQFSDYHSELNMSSLELGDSALYFCASSEEGGALFGYTFGSGTRLTVV.

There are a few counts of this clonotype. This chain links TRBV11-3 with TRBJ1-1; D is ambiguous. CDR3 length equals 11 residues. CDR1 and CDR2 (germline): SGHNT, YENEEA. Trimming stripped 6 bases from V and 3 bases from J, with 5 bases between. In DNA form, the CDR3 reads TGTGCCAGCAGGGCTTACACTGAAGCTTTCTTT. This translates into CASRAYTEAFF.

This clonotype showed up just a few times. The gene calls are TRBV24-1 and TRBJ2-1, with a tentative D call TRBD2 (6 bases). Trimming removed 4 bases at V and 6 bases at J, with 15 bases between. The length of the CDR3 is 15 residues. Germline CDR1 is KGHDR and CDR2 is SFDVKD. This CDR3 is CATSEPGGARNEQFF. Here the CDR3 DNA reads TGTGCCACCAGTGAGCCAGGAGGGGCCCGCAATGAGCAGTTCTTC.

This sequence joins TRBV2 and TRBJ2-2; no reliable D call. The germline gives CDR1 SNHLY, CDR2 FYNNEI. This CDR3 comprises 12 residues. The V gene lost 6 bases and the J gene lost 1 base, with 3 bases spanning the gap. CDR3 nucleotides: TGTGCCAGCAGGCGGAACACCGGGGAGCTGTTTTTT. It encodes CASRRNTGELFF.

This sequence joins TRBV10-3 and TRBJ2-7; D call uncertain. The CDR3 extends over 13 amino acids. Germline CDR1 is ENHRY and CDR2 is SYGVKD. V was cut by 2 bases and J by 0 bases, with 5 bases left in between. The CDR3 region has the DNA TGTGCCATCAGTGAGGGCACCTCCTACGAGCAGTACTTC. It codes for CAISEGTSYEQYF.

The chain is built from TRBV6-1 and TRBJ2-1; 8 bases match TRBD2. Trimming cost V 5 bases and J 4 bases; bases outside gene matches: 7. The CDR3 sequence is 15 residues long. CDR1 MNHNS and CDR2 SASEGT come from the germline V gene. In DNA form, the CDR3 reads TGTGCCAGCAGTACAACTAGCGGTTTATACAATGAGCAGTTCTTC. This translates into CASSTTSGLYNEQFF.

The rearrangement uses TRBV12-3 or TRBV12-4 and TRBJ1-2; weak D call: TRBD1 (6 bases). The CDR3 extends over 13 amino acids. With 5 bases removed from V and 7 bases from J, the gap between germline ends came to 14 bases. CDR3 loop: CASSLQTGGGYTF. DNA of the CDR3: TGTGCCAGCAGTCTTCAGACAGGAGGTGGCTACACCTTC.

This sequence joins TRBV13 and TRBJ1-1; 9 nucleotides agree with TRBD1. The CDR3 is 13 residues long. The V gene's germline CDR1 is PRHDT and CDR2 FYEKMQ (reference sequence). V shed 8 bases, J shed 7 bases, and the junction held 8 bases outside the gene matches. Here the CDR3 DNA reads TGTGCCAGCCGCACGGACAGGGGCTTTGAAGCTTTCTTT. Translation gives CASRTDRGFEAFF.

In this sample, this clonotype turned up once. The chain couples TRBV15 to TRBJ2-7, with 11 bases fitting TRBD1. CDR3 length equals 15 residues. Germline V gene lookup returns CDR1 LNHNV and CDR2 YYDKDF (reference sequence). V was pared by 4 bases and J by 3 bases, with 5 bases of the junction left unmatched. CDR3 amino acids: CATSKWGQGGYEQYF. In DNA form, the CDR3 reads TGTGCCACCAGCAAGTGGGGACAGGGGGGCTACGAGCAGTACTTC.

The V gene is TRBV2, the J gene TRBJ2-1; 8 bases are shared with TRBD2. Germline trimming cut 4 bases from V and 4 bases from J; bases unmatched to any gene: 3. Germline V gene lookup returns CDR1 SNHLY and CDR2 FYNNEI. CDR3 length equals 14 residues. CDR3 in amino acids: CASSVIAGYNEQFF. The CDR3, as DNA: TGTGCCAGCAGTGTAATAGCGGGGTACAATGAGCAGTTCTTC. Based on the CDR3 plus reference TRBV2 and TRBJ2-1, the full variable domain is EPEVTQTPSHQVTQMGQEVILRCVPISNHLYFYWYRQILGQKVEFLVSFYNNEISEKSEIFDDQFSVERPDGSNFTLKIRSTKLEDSAMYFCASSVIAGYNEQFFGPGTRLTVL.

The CDR3 is CASSLDRTVNTF. DNA of the CDR3: TGTGCCAGCAGCTTAGACAGGACTGTAAACACCTTC. The V and J genes are TRBV11-3 and TRBJ1-2, with D unclear. The V gene's germline CDR1 is SGHNT and CDR2 YENEEA. CDR3 length: 12 amino acids. The V end was cut by 0 bases, the J end by 12 bases, with 11 bases between. Complete variable domain (other parts from reference TRBV11-3 and TRBJ1-2): EAGVVQSPRYKIIEKKQPVAFWCNPISGHNTLYWYLQNLGQGPELLIRYENEEAVDDSQLPKDRFSAERLKGVDSTLKIQPAELGDSAVYLCASSLDRTVNTFGSGTRLTVV.

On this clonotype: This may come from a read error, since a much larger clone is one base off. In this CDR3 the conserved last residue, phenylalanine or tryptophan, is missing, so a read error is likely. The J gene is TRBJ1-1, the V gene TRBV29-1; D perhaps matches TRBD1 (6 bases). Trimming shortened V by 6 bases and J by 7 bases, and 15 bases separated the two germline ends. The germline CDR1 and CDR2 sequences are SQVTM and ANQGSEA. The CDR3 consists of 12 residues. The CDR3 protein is CSVVNWTDEAFL. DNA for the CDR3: TGCAGCGTGGTCAACTGGACAGATGAAGCTTTCCTT.

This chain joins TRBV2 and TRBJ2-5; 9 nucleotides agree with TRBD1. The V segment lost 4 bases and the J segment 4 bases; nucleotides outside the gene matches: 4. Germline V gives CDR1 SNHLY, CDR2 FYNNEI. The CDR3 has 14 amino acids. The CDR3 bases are TGTGCCAGCAGTGGGGACAGGGTTCGAGAGACCCAGTACTTC. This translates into CASSGDRVRETQYF.

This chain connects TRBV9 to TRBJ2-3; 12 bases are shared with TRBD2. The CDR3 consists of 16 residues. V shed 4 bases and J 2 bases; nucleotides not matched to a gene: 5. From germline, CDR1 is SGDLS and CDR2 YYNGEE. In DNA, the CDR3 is TGTGCCAGCAGCTCCGGACTAGCGGGGACCACAGATACGCAGTATTTT. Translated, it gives CASSSGLAGTTDTQYF.

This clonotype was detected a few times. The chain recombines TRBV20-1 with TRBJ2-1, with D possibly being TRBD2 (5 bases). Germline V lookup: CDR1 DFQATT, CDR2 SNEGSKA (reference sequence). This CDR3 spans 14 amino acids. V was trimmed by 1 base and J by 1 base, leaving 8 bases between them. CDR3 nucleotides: TGCAGTGCTAGAGTAGCGACTTCCTACAATGAGCAGTTCTTC. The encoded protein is CSARVATSYNEQFF.

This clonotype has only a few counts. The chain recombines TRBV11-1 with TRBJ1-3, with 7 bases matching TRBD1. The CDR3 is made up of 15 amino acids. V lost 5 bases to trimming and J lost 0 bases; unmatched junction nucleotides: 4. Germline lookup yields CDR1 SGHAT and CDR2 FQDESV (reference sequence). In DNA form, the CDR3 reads TGTGCCAGCAGCGAGGGACAGTCCTCTGGAAACACCATATATTTT. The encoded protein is CASSEGQSSGNTIYF.